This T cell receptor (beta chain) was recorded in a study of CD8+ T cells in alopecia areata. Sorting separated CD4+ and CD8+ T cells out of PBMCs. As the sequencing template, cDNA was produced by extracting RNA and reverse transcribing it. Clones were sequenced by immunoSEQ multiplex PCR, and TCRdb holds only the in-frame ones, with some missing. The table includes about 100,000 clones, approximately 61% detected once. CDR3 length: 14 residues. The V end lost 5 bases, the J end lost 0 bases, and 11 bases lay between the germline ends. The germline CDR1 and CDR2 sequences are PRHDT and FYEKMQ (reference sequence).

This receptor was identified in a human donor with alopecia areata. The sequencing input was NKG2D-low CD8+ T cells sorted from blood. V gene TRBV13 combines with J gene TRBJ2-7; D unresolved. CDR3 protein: CASSPSSLSYEQYF. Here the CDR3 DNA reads TGTGCCAGCAGCCCGAGCAGCCTCTCCTACGAGCAGTACTTC.